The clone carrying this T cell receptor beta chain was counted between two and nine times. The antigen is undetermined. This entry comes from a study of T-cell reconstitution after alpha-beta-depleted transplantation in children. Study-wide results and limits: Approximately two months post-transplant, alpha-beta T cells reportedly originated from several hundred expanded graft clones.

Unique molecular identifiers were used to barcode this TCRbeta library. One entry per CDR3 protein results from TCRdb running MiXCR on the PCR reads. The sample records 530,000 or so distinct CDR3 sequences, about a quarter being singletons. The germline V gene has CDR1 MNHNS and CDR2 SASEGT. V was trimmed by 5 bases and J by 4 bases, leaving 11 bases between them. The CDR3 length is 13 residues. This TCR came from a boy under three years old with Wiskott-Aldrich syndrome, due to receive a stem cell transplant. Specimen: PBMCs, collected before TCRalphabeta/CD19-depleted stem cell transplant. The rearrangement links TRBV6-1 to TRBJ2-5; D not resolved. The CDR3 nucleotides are TGTGCCAGCAGTCCCACCTCCAGAGAGACCCAGTACTTC. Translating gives CASSPTSRETQYF.